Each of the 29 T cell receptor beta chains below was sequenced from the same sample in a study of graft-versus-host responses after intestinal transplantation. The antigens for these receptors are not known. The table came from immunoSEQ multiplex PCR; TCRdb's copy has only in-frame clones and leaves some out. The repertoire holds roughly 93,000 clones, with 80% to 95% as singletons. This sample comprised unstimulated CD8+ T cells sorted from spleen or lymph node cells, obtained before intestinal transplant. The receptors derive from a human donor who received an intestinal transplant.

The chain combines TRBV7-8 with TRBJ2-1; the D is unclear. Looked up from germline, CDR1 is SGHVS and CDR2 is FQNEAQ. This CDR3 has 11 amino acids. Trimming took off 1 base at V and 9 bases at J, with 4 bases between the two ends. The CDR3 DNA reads TGTGCCAGCAGCTTAGTCCTTGAGCAGTTCTTC. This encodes CASSLVLEQFF. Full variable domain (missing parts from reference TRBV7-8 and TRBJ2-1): GAGVSQSPRYKVAKRGQDVALRCDPISGHVSLFWYQQALGQGPEFLTYFQNEAQLDKSGLPSDRFFAERPEGSVSTLKIQRTQQEDSAVYLCASSLVLEQFFGPGTRLTVL.

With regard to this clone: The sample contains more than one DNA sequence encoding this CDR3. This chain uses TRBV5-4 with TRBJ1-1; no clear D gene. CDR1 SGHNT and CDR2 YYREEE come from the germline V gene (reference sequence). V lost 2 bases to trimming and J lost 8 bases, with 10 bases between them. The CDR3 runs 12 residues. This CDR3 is CASSLLTDEAFF. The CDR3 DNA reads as TGTGCCAGCAGCTTATTGACTGACGAAGCTTTCTTT.

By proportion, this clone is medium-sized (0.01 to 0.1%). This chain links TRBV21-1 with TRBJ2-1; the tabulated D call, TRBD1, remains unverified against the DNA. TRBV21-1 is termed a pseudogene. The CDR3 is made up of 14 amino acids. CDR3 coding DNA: TGTGCCAGCAGCAAAGCGCACCCACCAGGTGAGCAGTTCTTC. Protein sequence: CASSKAHPPGEQFF.

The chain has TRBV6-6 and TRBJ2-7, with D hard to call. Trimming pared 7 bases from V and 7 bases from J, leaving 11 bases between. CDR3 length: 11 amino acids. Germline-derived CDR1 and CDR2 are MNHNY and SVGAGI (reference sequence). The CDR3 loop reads CASTLEQEQYF. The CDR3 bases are TGTGCCAGCACCCTAGAGCAGGAGCAGTACTTC.

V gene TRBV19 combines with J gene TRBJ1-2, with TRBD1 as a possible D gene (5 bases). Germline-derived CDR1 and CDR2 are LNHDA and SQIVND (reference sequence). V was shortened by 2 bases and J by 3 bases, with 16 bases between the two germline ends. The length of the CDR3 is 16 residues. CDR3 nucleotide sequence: TGTGCCAGTAGTATAAGTCTTCGGGGGGTTGACTATGGCTACACCTTC. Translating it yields CASSISLRGVDYGYTF.

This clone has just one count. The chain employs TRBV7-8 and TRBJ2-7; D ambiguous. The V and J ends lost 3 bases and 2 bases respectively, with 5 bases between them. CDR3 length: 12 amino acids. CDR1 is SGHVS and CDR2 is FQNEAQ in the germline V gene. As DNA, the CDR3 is TGTGCCAGCAGCTTGTCAACCTACGAGCAGTACTTC. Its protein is CASSLSTYEQYF. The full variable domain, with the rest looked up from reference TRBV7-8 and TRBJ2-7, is GAGVSQSPRYKVAKRGQDVALRCDPISGHVSLFWYQQALGQGPEFLTYFQNEAQLDKSGLPSDRFFAERPEGSVSTLKIQRTQQEDSAVYLCASSLSTYEQYFGPGTRLTVT.

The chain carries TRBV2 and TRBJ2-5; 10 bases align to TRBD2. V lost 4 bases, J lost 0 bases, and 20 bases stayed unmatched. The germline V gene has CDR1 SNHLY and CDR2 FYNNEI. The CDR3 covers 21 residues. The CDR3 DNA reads TGTGCCAGCAGTGTACCGGCTAGCGGGAGATATGAACCCACCCACCAAGAGACCCAGTACTTC. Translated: CASSVPASGRYEPTHQETQYF.

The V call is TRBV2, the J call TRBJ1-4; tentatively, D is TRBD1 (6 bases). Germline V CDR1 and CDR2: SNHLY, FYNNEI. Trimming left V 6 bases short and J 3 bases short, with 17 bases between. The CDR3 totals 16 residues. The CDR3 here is CASSGVQGGSNEKLFF. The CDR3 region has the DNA TGTGCCAGCAGCGGGGTACAGGGAGGGTCTAATGAAAAACTGTTTTTT.

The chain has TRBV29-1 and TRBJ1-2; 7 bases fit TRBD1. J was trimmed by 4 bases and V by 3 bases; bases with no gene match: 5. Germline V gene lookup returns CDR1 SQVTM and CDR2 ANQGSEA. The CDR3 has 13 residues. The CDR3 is CSVDPGQIYGYTF. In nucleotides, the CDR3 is TGCAGCGTTGACCCGGGACAGATCTATGGCTACACCTTC.

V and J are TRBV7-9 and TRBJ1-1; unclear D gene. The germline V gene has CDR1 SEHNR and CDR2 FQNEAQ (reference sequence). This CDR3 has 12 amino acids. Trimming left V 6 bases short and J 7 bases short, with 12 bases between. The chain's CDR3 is CASRLISGEAFF. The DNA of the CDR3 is TGTGCCAGCAGGTTAATCTCGGGTGAAGCTTTCTTT.

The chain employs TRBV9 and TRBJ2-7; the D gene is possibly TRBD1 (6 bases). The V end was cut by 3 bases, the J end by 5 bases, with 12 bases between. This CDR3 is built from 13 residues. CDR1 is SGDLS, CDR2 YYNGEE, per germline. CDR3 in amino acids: CASSAGQSHEQYF. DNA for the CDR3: TGTGCCAGCAGCGCCGGACAGAGCCACGAGCAGTACTTC.

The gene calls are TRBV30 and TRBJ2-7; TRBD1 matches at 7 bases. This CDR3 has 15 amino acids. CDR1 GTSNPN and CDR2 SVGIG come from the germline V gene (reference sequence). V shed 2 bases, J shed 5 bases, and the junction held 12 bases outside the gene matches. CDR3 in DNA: TGTGCCTGGAGTAAACGGGCAGGGGGAATCGACGAGCAGTACTTC. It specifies CAWSKRAGGIDEQYF.

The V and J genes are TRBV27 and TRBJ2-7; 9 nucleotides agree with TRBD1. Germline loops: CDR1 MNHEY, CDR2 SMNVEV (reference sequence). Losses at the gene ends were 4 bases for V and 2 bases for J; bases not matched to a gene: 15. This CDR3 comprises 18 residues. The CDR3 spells CASSSSTTGTGNPYEQYF. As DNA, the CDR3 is TGTGCCAGCAGTTCCTCTACCACCGGGACAGGGAACCCCTACGAGCAGTACTTC.

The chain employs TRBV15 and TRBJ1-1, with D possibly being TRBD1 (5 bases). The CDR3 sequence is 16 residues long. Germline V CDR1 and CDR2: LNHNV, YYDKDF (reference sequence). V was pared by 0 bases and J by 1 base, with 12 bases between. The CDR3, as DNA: TGTGCCACCAGCAGAGATCTGGGCAGGGCGAACACTGAAGCTTTCTTT. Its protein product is CATSRDLGRANTEAFF.

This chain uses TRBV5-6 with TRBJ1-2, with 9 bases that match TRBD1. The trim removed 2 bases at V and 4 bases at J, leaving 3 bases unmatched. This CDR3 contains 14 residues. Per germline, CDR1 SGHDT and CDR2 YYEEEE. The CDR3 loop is CASSLPTGGYGYTF. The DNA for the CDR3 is TGTGCCAGCAGCTTACCGACAGGGGGCTATGGCTACACCTTC.

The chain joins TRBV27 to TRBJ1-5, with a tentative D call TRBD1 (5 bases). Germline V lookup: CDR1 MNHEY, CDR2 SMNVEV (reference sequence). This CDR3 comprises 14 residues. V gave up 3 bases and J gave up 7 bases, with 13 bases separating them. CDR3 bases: TGTGCCAGCAGTTTTCTCGGGGCGGGACAGCCCCAGCATTTT. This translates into CASSFLGAGQPQHF.

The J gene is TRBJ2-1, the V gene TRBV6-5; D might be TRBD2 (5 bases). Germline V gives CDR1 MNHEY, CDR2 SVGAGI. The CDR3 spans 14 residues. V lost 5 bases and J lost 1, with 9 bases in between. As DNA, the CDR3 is TGTGCCAGCAGTCAACTAGGTTCCTACAATGAGCAGTTCTTC. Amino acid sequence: CASSQLGSYNEQFF.

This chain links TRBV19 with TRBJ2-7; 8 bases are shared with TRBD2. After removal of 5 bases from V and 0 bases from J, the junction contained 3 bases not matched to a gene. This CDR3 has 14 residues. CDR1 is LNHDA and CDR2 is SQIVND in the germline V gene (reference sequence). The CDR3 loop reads CASSWGTSSYEQYF. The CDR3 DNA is TGTGCCAGTAGTTGGGGGACTAGCTCCTACGAGCAGTACTTC.

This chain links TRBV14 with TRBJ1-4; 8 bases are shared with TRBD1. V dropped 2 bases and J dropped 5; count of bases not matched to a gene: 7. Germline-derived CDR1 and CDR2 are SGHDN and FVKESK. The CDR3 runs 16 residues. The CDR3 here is CASSQPGQGWNEKLFF. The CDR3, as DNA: TGTGCCAGCAGCCAACCTGGACAGGGCTGGAATGAAAAACTGTTTTTT.

CDR3 loop: CASSLRQGRDRFF. CDR3 DNA: TGTGCCAGTAGTCTCCGACAGGGACGGGATCGATTCTTC. V usage is TRBV19 and J usage is TRBJ2-1; 7 nucleotides align to TRBD1. CDR1 and CDR2 (germline): LNHDA, SQIVND (reference sequence). J lost 16 bases, V lost 5 bases, and 14 bases had no gene match. The CDR3 length is 13 residues.

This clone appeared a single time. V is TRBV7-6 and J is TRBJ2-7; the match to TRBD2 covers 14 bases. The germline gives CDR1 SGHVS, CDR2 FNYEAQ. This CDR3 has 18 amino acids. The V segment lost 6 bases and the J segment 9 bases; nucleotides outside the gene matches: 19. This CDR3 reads CASSPSPPGLAGDSVQYF. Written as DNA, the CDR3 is TGTGCCAGCAGTCCCTCTCCGCCGGGACTAGCGGGAGATAGCGTGCAGTACTTC.

Written as DNA, the CDR3 is TGTGCCAGCAGCCAACTGGGTCCGGGGACAGGGGCTGGAAACACCATATATTTT. This sequence encodes CASSQLGPGTGAGNTIYF. V and J are TRBV14 and TRBJ1-3; 10 positions agree with TRBD1. Per germline, CDR1 SGHDN and CDR2 FVKESK. The ends lost 2 bases at V and 2 bases at J; junction bases unmatched: 9. The CDR3 length is 18 residues. Supplemented by reference TRBV14 and TRBJ1-3, the full variable domain reads EAGVTQFPSHSVIEKGQTVTLRCDPISGHDNLYWYRRVMGKEIKFLLHFVKESKQDESGMPNNRFLAERTGGTYSTLKVQPAELEDSGVYFCASSQLGPGTGAGNTIYFGEGSWLTVV.

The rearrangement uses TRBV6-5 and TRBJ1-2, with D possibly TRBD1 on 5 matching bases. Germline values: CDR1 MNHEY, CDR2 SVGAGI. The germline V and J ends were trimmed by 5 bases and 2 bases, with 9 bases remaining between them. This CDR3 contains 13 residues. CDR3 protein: CASSEGLNYGYTF. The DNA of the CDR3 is TGTGCCAGCAGTGAGGGACTGAACTATGGCTACACCTTC.

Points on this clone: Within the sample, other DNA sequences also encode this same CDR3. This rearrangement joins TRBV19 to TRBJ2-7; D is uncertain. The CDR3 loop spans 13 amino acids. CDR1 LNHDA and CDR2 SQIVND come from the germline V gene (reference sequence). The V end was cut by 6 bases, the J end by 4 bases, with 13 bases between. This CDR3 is CASSPGLGYEQYF. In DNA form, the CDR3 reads TGTGCCAGTAGCCCAGGTTTGGGTTACGAGCAGTACTTC.

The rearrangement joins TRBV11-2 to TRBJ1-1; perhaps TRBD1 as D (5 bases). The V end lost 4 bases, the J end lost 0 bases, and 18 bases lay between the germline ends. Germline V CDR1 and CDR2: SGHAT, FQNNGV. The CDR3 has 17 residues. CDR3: CASSSRTPAGMNTEAFF. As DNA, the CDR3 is TGTGCCAGCAGCTCCCGAACCCCTGCAGGGATGAACACTGAAGCTTTCTTT.

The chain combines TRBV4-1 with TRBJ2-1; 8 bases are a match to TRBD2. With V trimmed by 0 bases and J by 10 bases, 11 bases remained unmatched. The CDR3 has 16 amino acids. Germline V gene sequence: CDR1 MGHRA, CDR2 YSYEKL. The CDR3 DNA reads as TGCGCCAGCAGCCAAGATACGGGAGGGCCGGCGAGGGAGCAGTTCTTC. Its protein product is CASSQDTGGPAREQFF.

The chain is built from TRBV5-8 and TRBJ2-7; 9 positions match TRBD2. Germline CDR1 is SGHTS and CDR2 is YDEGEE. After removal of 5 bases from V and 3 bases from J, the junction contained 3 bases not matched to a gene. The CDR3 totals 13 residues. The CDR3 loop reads CASSRGGGYEQYF. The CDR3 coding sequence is TGTGCCAGCAGTCGCGGGGGGGGCTACGAGCAGTACTTC.

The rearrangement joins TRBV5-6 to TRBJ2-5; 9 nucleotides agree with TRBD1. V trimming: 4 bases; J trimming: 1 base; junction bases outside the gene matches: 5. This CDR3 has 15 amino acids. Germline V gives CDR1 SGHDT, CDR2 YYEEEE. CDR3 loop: CASSNLGQGQETQYF. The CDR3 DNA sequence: TGTGCCAGCAGCAACCTGGGACAGGGCCAAGAGACCCAGTACTTC.

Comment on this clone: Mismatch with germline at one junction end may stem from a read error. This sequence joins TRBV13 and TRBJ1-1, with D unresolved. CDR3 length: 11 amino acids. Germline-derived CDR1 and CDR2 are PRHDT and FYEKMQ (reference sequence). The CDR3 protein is CASSLGNKAFF. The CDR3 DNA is TGTGCCAGCAGCCTAGGGAACAAAGCTTTCTTT. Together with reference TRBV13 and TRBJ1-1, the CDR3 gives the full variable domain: AAGVIQSPRHLIKEKRETATLKCYPIPRHDTVYWYQQGPGQDPQFLISFYEKMQSDKGSIPDRFSAQQFSDYHSELNMSSLELGDSALYFCASSLGNKAFFGQGTRLTVV.